The rows below give T cell receptor beta chains drawn from one sample of a study of Ad26.COV2.S vaccination and SARS-CoV-2 variants. TCRdb's table, derived via immunoSEQ multiplex PCR, lists solely in-frame clones and lacks some. The sample lists just over 350,000 clones, around 90% occurring once. This sample comprised peripheral blood, obtained after recovery from COVID-19. The receptors were gathered from a human donor who had recovered from COVID-19. Both conserved end residues are trimmed from each CDR3.

v_call	j_call	cdr3_aa
TRBV19	TRBJ1-1	AVKEGNTEAF
TRBV12-3/TRBV12-4	TRBJ2-3	ASSSPGTDTQY
TRBV27	TRBJ1-5	ASSPTGREQPQH
TRBV19	TRBJ1-6	ASSPGLPTNSPLH
TRBV6-1	TRBJ2-2	ASRRQVDWVELF
TRBV7-2	TRBJ1-1	ASSWGGANTEAF
TRBV19	TRBJ2-1	ASSPGQGPGGEQF
TRBV9	TRBJ2-2	ASSVGTGTRFPGELF
TRBV2	TRBJ2-7	ASRDRVRPTYEQY
TRBV6-5	TRBJ1-1	ASSYRYRDDTEAF
TRBV7-3	TRBJ2-1	ASSSLAGDYNEQF
TRBV13	TRBJ2-7	ASSLGGGGALGYEQY
TRBV12-5	TRBJ1-2	ASGLAPTGLVSGYT
TRBV7-9	TRBJ1-4	ASSSPGQGNEKLF
TRBV6-6	TRBJ2-2	AKGQFTGELF
TRBV10-2	TRBJ1-2	ASRADRASDGYT
TRBV28	TRBJ1-2	ASSRNNYGYT
TRBV11-2	TRBJ2-5	ASSARAGGFLSETQY
TRBV19	TRBJ2-7	ASSMTGGYEQY
TRBV3-1/TRBV3-2	TRBJ2-5	ASSQGDKVGETQY
TRBV7-3	TRBJ2-5	ASSPGVRVRETQY
TRBV7-2	TRBJ1-3	ASSPAQFPSGNTIY